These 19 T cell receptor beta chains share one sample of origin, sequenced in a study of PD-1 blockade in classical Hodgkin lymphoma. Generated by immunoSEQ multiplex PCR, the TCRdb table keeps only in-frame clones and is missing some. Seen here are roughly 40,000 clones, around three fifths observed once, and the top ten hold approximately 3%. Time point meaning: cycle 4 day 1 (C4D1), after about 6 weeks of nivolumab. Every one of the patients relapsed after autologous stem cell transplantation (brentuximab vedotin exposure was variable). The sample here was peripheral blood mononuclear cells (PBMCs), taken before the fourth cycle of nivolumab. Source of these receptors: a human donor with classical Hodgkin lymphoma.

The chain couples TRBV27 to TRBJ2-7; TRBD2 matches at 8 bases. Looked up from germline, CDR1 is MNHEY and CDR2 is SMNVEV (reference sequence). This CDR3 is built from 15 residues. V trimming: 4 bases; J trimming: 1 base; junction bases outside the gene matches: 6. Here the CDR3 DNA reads TGTGCCAGCAGTTATCTAGCGGGCAAGTCCTACGAGCAGTACTTC. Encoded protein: CASSYLAGKSYEQYF.

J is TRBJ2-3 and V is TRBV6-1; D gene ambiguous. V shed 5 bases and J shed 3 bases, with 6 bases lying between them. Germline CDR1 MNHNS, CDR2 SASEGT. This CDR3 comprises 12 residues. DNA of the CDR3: TGTGCCAGCAGTTATCAGACAGATACGCAGTATTTT. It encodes CASSYQTDTQYF.

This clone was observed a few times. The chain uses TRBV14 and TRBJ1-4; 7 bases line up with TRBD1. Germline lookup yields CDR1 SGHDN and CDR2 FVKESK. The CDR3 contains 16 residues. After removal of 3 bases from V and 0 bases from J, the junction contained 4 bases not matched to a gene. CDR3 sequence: CASSQGQRATNEKLFF. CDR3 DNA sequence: TGTGCCAGCAGCCAGGGACAGAGAGCAACTAATGAAAAACTGTTTTTT. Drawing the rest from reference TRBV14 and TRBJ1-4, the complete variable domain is EAGVTQFPSHSVIEKGQTVTLRCDPISGHDNLYWYRRVMGKEIKFLLHFVKESKQDESGMPNNRFLAERTGGTYSTLKVQPAELEDSGVYFCASSQGQRATNEKLFFGSGTQLSVL.

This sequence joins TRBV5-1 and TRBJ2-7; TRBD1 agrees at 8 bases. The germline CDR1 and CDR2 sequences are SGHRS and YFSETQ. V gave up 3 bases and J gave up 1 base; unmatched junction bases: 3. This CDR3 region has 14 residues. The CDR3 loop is CASSSTGASYEQYF. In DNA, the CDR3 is TGCGCCAGCAGCTCGACAGGGGCTTCCTACGAGCAGTACTTC.

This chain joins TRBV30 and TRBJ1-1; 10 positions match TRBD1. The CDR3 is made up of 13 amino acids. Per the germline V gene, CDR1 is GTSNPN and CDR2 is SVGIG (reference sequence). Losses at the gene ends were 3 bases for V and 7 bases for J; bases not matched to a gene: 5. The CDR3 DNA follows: TGTGCCTGGAGGCCGGGGGACAGGGGTGAAGCTTTCTTT. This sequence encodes CAWRPGDRGEAFF.

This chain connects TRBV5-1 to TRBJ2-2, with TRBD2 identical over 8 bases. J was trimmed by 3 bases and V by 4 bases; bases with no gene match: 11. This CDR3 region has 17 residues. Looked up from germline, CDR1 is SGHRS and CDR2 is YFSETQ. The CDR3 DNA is TGCGCCAGCAGCCTTGGCGGGTTAGCGGGATACACCGGGGAGCTGTTTTTT. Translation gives CASSLGGLAGYTGELFF.

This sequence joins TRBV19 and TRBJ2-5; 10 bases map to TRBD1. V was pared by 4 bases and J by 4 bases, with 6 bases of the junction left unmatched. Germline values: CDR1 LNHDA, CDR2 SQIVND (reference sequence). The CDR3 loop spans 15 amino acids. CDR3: CASSTARTGGETQYF. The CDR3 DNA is TGTGCCAGTAGTACAGCCCGGACAGGGGGAGAGACCCAGTACTTC.

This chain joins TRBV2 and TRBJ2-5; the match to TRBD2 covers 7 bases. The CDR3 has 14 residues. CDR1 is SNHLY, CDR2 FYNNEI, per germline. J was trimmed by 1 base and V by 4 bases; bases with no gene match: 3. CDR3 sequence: CASSVPSGQETQYF. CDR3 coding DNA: TGTGCCAGCAGTGTTCCTAGCGGCCAAGAGACCCAGTACTTC. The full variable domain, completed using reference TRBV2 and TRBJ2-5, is EPEVTQTPSHQVTQMGQEVILRCVPISNHLYFYWYRQILGQKVEFLVSFYNNEISEKSEIFDDQFSVERPDGSNFTLKIRSTKLEDSAMYFCASSVPSGQETQYFGPGTRLLVL.

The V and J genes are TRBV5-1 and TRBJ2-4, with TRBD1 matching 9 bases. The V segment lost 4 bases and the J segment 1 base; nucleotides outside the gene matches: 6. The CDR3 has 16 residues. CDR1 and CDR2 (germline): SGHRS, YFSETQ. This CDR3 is CASSGGQGLAKNIQYF. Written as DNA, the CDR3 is TGCGCCAGCAGCGGCGGACAGGGGTTGGCCAAAAACATTCAGTACTTC.

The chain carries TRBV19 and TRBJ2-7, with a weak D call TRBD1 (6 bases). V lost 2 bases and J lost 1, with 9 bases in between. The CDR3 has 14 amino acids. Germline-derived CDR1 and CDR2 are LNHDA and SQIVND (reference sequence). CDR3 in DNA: TGTGCCAGTAGTATACGAGGACAGTCCTACGAGCAGTACTTC. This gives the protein CASSIRGQSYEQYF.

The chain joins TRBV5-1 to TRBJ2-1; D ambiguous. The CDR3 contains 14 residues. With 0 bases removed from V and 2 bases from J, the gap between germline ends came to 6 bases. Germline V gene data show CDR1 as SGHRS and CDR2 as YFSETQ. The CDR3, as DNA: TGCGCCAGCAGCTTGGGGACGCCCTACAATGAGCAGTTCTTC. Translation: CASSLGTPYNEQFF.

This CDR3 reads CSGVSRGSADSYEQYF. The CDR3 bases are TGCAGCGGGGTATCTAGGGGTTCAGCGGACTCCTACGAGCAGTACTTC. This chain joins TRBV29-1 and TRBJ2-7; perhaps D is TRBD1 or TRBD2 (5 bases each). Germline values: CDR1 SQVTM, CDR2 ANQGSEA. The CDR3 runs 16 residues. Deletions cut 7 bases from V and 0 bases from J, with 22 bases between.

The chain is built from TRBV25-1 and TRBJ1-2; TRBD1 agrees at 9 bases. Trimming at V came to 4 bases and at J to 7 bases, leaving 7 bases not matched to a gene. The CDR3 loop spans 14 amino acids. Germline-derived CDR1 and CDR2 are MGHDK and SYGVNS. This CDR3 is CASSGRTGASGYTF. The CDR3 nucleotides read TGTGCCAGCAGTGGACGGACAGGGGCCAGTGGCTACACCTTC.

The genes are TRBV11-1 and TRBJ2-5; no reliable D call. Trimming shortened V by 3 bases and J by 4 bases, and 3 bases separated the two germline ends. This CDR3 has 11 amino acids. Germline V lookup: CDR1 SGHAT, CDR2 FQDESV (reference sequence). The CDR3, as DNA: TGTGCCAGCAGCTTTCGAGAGACCCAGTACTTC. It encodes CASSFRETQYF.

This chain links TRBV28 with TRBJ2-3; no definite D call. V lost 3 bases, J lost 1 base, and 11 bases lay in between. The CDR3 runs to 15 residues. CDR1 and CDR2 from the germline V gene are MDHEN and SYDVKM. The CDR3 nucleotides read TGTGCCAGCAGTTTGGTCGCCATCCGCACAGATACGCAGTATTTT. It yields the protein CASSLVAIRTDTQYF.

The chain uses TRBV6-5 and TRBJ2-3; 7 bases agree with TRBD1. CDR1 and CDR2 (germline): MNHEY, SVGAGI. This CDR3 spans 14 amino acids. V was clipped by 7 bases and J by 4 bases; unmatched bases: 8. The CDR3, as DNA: TGTGCCAGCACCCGGGACAGTTTGGCAGATACGCAGTATTTT. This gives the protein CASTRDSLADTQYF.

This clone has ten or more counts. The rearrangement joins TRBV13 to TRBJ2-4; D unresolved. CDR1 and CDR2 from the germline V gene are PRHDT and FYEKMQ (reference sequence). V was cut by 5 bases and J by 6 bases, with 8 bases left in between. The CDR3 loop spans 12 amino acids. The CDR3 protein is CASSGKGNIQYF. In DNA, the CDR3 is TGTGCCAGCAGCGGAAAAGGAAACATTCAGTACTTC.

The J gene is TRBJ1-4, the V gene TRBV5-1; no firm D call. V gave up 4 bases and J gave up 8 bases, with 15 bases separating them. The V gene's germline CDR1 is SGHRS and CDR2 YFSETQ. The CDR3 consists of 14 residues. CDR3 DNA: TGCGCCAGCAGCCTTGGAGGCCCGGGGGAAAAACTGTTTTTT. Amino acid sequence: CASSLGGPGEKLFF.

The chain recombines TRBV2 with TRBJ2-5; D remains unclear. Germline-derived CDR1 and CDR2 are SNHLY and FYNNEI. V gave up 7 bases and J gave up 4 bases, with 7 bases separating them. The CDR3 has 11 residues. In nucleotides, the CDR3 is TGTGCCAGCAATCGACGAGAGACCCAGTACTTC. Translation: CASNRRETQYF.